This TCR beta chain was documented in a study of shared clonotypes between healthy human individuals. General study results and limits: In this cohort, only blood was sampled, and tissue repertoires likely differ.

Data came from immunoSEQ multiplex PCR; TCRdb stores just in-frame clones and leaves some out. The sample comprises a few hundred thousand clones, 79% of which are singletons, and approximately 12% rests with the top ten. As for this clone: What it recognizes is unknown. This could be a read error, since a much larger clone is one nucleotide away.

The V gene lost 8 bases and the J gene lost 1 base, with 12 bases spanning the gap. This CDR3 has 14 residues. CDR1 MRHNA and CDR2 SNTAGT come from the germline V gene. Only Caucasian adults living in Nashville, Tennessee served as donors. This chain links TRBV6-4 with TRBJ2-1, with D maybe TRBD2 (6 bases). The sequenced sample was PBMCs. This receptor was obtained from a woman aged 40 to 50 in good health. Some clones in this sample may be carry-over from other donors' samples. CDR3 amino acids: CASAPRESYNEQFF. In DNA form, the CDR3 reads TGTGCCAGCGCCCCCCGGGAGTCCTACAATGAGCAGTTCTTC.